A selection of T cell receptor beta chains follows, all from one sample in a study of shared clonotypes between healthy human individuals. The table came from immunoSEQ multiplex PCR; TCRdb's copy has only in-frame clones and leaves some out. The profile shows about 2.4 million clones, approximately 93% of them singletons. The sequencing input was naive CD4+ T cells from PBMCs. The receptors derive from a man between 18 and 29 years old in good health. Some clones in this sample may be carry-over from other donors' samples. The CDR3 runs from the conserved cysteine through the conserved F or W. A D gene is named only where the DNA matches it firmly. Not every row has a clone size; where given, it reads once, few, many or a size class.

V gene: TRBV13; clone size: once; D gene: -; J gene: TRBJ2-1; CDR3 protein: CASSRVPAPLLF; CDR3 DNA: TGTGCCAGCAGCCGAGTGCCAGCTCCCCTTCTCTTC
V gene: TRBV18; clone size: -; D gene: -; J gene: TRBJ2-7; CDR3 protein: CASSPVADSSYEQYF; CDR3 DNA: TGTGCCAGCTCACCAGTAGCGGATAGCTCCTACGAGCAGTACTTC
V gene: TRBV7-6; clone size: once; D gene: -; J gene: TRBJ2-3; CDR3 protein: CASSSGPSDTQYF; CDR3 DNA: TGTGCCAGCAGCTCGGGACCTTCGGATACGCAGTATTTT
V gene: TRBV6-1; clone size: -; D gene: -; J gene: TRBJ2-3; CDR3 protein: CAGQAAGTDTQYF; CDR3 DNA: TGTGCCGGGCAAGCGGCTGGCACAGATACGCAGTATTTT
V gene: TRBV7-9; clone size: -; D gene: -; J gene: TRBJ1-1; CDR3 protein: CASRVEGWNTEAFF; CDR3 DNA: TGTGCCAGCAGAGTTGAGGGGTGGAACACTGAAGCTTTCTTT
V gene: TRBV10-3; clone size: -; D gene: TRBD1; J gene: TRBJ2-7; CDR3 protein: CATRAGTGDAYEQYF; CDR3 DNA: TGTGCCACCCGGGCCGGGACAGGGGACGCCTACGAGCAGTACTTC
V gene: TRBV28; clone size: -; D gene: -; J gene: TRBJ2-7; CDR3 protein: CASSLPLFPNGYEQYF; CDR3 DNA: TGTGCCAGCAGTTTGCCCCTTTTCCCAAACGGCTACGAGCAGTACTTC
V gene: TRBV29-1; clone size: -; D gene: TRBD1; J gene: TRBJ2-7; CDR3 protein: CSARKQGTGEQYF; CDR3 DNA: TGCAGCGCCCGGAAACAGGGGACGGGCGAGCAGTACTTC
V gene: TRBV7-9; clone size: -; D gene: -; J gene: TRBJ2-5; CDR3 protein: CASSADGTETQYF; CDR3 DNA: TGTGCCAGCAGCGCCGACGGAACAGAGACCCAGTACTTC
V gene: TRBV2; clone size: -; D gene: -; J gene: TRBJ2-5; CDR3 protein: CASSGTLQGETQYF; CDR3 DNA: TGTGCCAGCTCCGGGACCTTACAAGGGGAGACCCAGTACTTC
V gene: TRBV27; clone size: -; D gene: -; J gene: TRBJ1-4; CDR3 protein: CASSSRQVPSAGEKLFF; CDR3 DNA: TGTGCCAGCAGTTCCCGACAGGTGCCCTCCGCGGGTGAAAAACTGTTTTTT
V gene: TRBV28; clone size: -; D gene: -; J gene: TRBJ2-7; CDR3 protein: CASSLPQRPTYEQYF; CDR3 DNA: TGTGCCAGCAGTTTGCCCCAGCGGCCAACCTACGAGCAGTACTTC
V gene: TRBV28; clone size: once; D gene: -; J gene: TRBJ2-1; CDR3 protein: CASSLRSSEQFF; CDR3 DNA: TGTGCCAGCAGTTTGCGCAGTAGTGAGCAGTTCTTC
V gene: TRBV9; clone size: -; D gene: TRBD2; J gene: TRBJ2-3; CDR3 protein: CASSHSLAGPRTDTQYF; CDR3 DNA: TGTGCCAGCAGCCACTCGTTAGCGGGGCCGCGCACAGATACGCAGTATTTT
V gene: TRBV29-1; clone size: -; D gene: TRBD1; J gene: TRBJ1-2; CDR3 protein: CSVATGGVRGYGYTF; CDR3 DNA: TGCAGCGTGGCCACAGGGGGAGTTCGGGGCTATGGCTACACCTTC
V gene: TRBV19; clone size: -; D gene: TRBD2; J gene: TRBJ2-2; CDR3 protein: CASQGRGRNGELFF; CDR3 DNA: TGTGCCAGCCAAGGGAGGGGACGGAACGGGGAGCTGTTTTTT
V gene: TRBV2; clone size: -; D gene: -; J gene: TRBJ1-1; CDR3 protein: CASSDTKNTEAFF; CDR3 DNA: TGTGCCAGCAGTGATACTAAAAATACTGAAGCTTTCTTT